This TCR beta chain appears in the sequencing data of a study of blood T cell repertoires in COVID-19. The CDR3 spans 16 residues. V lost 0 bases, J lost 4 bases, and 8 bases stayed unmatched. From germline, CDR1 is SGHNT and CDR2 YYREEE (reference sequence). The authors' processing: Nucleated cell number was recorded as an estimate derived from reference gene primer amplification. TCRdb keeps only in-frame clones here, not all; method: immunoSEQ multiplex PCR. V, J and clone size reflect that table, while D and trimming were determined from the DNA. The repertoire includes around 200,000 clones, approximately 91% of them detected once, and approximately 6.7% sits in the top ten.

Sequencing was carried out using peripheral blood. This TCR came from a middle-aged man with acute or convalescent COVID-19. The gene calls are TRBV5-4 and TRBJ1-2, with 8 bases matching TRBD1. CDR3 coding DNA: TGTGCCAGCAGCTTGGTAGGGGGACAGGCAGGCTATGGCTACACCTTC. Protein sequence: CASSLVGGQAGYGYTF.